The T cell receptor beta chain under discussion was sequenced for a study of beta chain features in type 1 diabetes. This clone was detected only a few times. The antigen is undetermined. Heparinised blood was drawn once per donor, averaging roughly 0.11 L. CD4+ cells of the naive, central memory, regulatory and stem cell-like memory types were sorted via CD45RO/CCR7/CD25/CD127/CD95/CD27. Broader study findings: Junctions at VDJ sites from type 1 diabetes patients had fewer insertions and more deletions. Patients' naive, central memory and regulatory TCRB repertoires appeared more alike than those of healthy donors. A moderate, significant TCRB CDR3 shortening appeared in type 1 diabetes across four CD4+ subsets.

This CDR3 is 13 amino acids long. The ends were cut back, 0 bases at V and 6 bases at J, with 9 bases in the middle. Germline loops: CDR1 SGHDT, CDR2 YYEEEE. The whole isolated RNA underwent reverse transcription, so sequencing captured expressed TCRB transcripts. This table comes from immunoSEQ multiplex PCR, and its TCRdb copy is limited to in-frame clones, with some not included. The table shows approximately 150,000 clones, with approximately 10% occurring only once. The chain uses TRBV5-6 and TRBJ1-2, with D possibly TRBD1 on 5 matching bases. The specimen was central memory CD4+ T cells from blood. The TCR sequence derives from a man aged 30 to 45 with type 1 diabetes. Here the CDR3 DNA reads TGTGCCAGCAGCTTGGACAGGTCTGATGGCTACACCTTC. It yields the protein CASSLDRSDGYTF.